A selection of T cell receptor beta chains follows, all from one sample in a study of PD-L1 blockade in urothelial cancer. Repertoires were generated with immunoSEQ multiplex PCR, while TCRdb's copy carries only in-frame clones and drops some. In the table there are 87,000 or so clones, 65% to 85% of which are singletons. The source material was PBMCs, sampled around atezolizumab (anti-PD-L1) treatment. Receptors were obtained from a man in his sixties with urothelial cancer. The CDR3 runs from the conserved cysteine through the conserved F or W. The D gene is left open where the match is weak. Not all rows give a size; the values are once, few, many and, for expanded clones, a class.

V gene	D gene	J gene	clone size	CDR3 protein	CDR3 DNA
TRBV5-4	TRBD2	TRBJ2-5	-	CASAYLRGGGNHQETQYF	TGTGCCAGCGCTTATTTACGGGGGGGTGGGAATCATCAAGAGACCCAGTACTTC
TRBV5-4	TRBD2	TRBJ2-1	-	CASSLGGGAPNEQFF	TGTGCCAGCAGCTTGGGCGGGGGGGCCCCCAATGAGCAGTTCTTC
TRBV18	TRBD2	TRBJ2-7	-	CASSTASGVHEQYF	TGTGCCAGCTCAACTGCCAGCGGGGTTCACGAGCAGTACTTC
TRBV5-1	-	TRBJ2-3	-	CASSLEGGLPDTQYF	TGCGCCAGCAGCTTGGAGGGGGGGCTCCCAGATACGCAGTATTTT
TRBV5-6	-	TRBJ2-1	once	CASSLDRDNEQFF	TGTGCCAGCAGCTTGGACAGGGATAATGAGCAGTTCTTC
TRBV2	TRBD1	TRBJ2-1	-	CASSQQGYNEQFF	TGTGCCAGCAGTCAACAGGGGTACAATGAGCAGTTCTTC
TRBV29-1	TRBD1	TRBJ2-7	-	CSVEGDRGNEQYF	TGCAGCGTTGAGGGGGACAGGGGGAACGAGCAGTACTTC
TRBV6-1	-	TRBJ2-1	few	CASSAMSGTYRQFF	TGTGCCAGCAGTGCCATGAGCGGTACCTATCGGCAGTTCTTC
TRBV7-9	-	TRBJ1-3	-	CASSLDGTSGNTIYF	TGTGCCAGCAGCTTAGACGGTACCTCTGGAAACACCATATATTTT
TRBV19	-	TRBJ2-7	-	CASLSRGHPYEQYF	TGTGCCAGCCTATCCCGTGGACACCCCTACGAGCAGTACTTC
TRBV19	TRBD2	TRBJ2-1	-	CASSIGWGSGIPEQFF	TGTGCCAGTAGTATCGGTTGGGGTAGCGGGATCCCTGAGCAGTTCTTC
TRBV4-1	TRBD2	TRBJ2-1	-	CASRPLAGYNEQFF	TGCGCCAGCAGACCACTAGCGGGCTACAATGAGCAGTTCTTC
TRBV30	TRBD1	TRBJ1-6	-	CAWRRQGDSPLHF	TGTGCCTGGAGACGACAGGGGGACTCACCCCTCCACTTT
TRBV7-9	TRBD2	TRBJ2-1	-	CASSLRTSGDYNEQFF	TGTGCCAGCAGCTTAAGGACTAGCGGGGACTACAATGAGCAGTTCTTC
TRBV28	-	TRBJ1-4	-	CASSLQGYEKLFF	TGTGCCAGCAGTTTGCAGGGGTATGAAAAACTGTTTTTT
TRBV5-1	TRBD1	TRBJ2-1	once	CASSLRTGGVDEQFF	TGCGCCAGCAGCCTACGGACAGGGGGCGTCGATGAGCAGTTCTTC
TRBV4-3	-	TRBJ2-5	-	CASSQDNRGGETQYF	TGCGCCAGCAGCCAAGATAACAGGGGAGGAGAGACCCAGTACTTC
TRBV9	TRBD2	TRBJ2-3	-	CASGASGDTDTQYF	TGTGCCAGTGGGGCTAGCGGGGACACAGATACGCAGTATTTT
TRBV6-5	-	TRBJ1-4	-	CASRGLMWEKLFF	TGTGCCAGCAGGGGCTTAATGTGGGAAAAACTGTTTTTT
TRBV25-1	-	TRBJ1-3	-	CASSDPANGHLWGNTIYF	TGTGCCAGCAGTGACCCCGCGAACGGACATCTTTGGGGAAACACCATATATTTT
TRBV27	-	TRBJ2-5	-	CASSTASSQTQYF	TGTGCCAGCAGTACGGCTAGCAGCCAGACCCAGTACTTC
TRBV7-7	-	TRBJ2-2	-	CASSPRSGANTGELFF	TGTGCCAGCAGCCCCAGGTCAGGGGCGAACACCGGGGAGCTGTTTTTT
TRBV7-9	TRBD1	TRBJ1-1	-	CASSLTTGGLKAFF	TGTGCCAGCAGCTTAACGACAGGGGGTTTAAAAGCTTTCTTT
TRBV18	TRBD1	TRBJ1-1	-	CASSGDSSAEAFF	TGTGCCAGCTCAGGGGACAGTAGCGCTGAAGCTTTCTTT
TRBV29-1	-	TRBJ1-3	-	CSVRNSGNTIYF	TGCAGCGTCAGGAACTCTGGAAACACCATATATTTT
TRBV7-3	-	TRBJ2-5	-	CASSPRGRAQETQYF	TGTGCCAGCAGCCCTCGCGGGCGGGCACAAGAGACCCAGTACTTC
TRBV4-2	-	TRBJ2-7	-	CASSQDTNSYEQYF	TGTGCCAGCAGCCAAGATACTAACTCCTACGAGCAGTACTTC
TRBV29-1	-	TRBJ2-1	-	CSVPIGGQFF	TGCAGCGTTCCGATCGGCGGGCAGTTCTTC
TRBV1	-	TRBJ2-7	once	CTSSQPGLAGGSRVEQYF	TGCACCAGCAGCCAGCCCGGACTAGCGGGAGGGTCCCGGGTTGAGCAGTACTTC
TRBV6-6	TRBD2	TRBJ2-5	-	CASAGTSGTTQYF	TGTGCCAGCGCCGGGACTAGCGGGACGACCCAGTACTTC
TRBV4-1	-	TRBJ1-1	few	CASSTQGNGANTEAFF	TGCGCCAGCAGCACCCAGGGGAACGGGGCGAACACTGAAGCTTTCTTT
TRBV2	-	TRBJ2-3	-	CASSEYSVADTQYF	TGTGCCAGCAGTGAGTACTCGGTAGCAGATACGCAGTATTTT
TRBV11-2	TRBD2	TRBJ2-5	-	CASSPAASGGIRETQYF	TGTGCCAGCAGCCCCGCGGCTAGCGGGGGCATCCGGGAGACCCAGTACTTC
TRBV27	-	TRBJ2-1	-	CATQGLGEQFF	TGTGCCACGCAGGGCCTTGGGGAGCAGTTCTTC
TRBV28	TRBD2	TRBJ2-7	-	CASIRGGSSYEQYF	TGTGCCAGCATTCGGGGGGGAAGCTCCTACGAGCAGTACTTC
TRBV13	TRBD2	TRBJ2-1	-	CASSLPTSGVNNEQFF	TGTGCCAGCAGCTTACCGACTAGCGGGGTTAACAATGAGCAGTTCTTC
TRBV2	TRBD1	TRBJ1-2	-	CASSAGTGRGYGYTF	TGTGCCAGCAGTGCAGGGACAGGGAGAGGGTATGGCTACACCTTC
TRBV5-1	-	TRBJ2-1	-	CASGRGGVDNEQFF	TGCGCCAGCGGACGGGGCGGGGTTGACAATGAGCAGTTCTTC
TRBV6-5	-	TRBJ2-6	-	CASSYLSGANVLTF	TGTGCCAGCAGTTACCTCTCCGGGGCCAACGTCCTGACTTTC
TRBV4-2	TRBD1	TRBJ1-1	-	CASSLGQGNTEAFF	TGTGCCAGCAGCTTGGGACAGGGAAACACTGAAGCTTTCTTT
TRBV27	-	TRBJ1-4	-	CASKTGGWTNEKLFF	TGTGCCAGCAAGACGGGGGGATGGACGAATGAAAAACTGTTTTTT
TRBV30	-	TRBJ2-5	-	CAWSLRTGIQETQYF	TGTGCCTGGAGTCTTCGCACCGGGATTCAAGAGACCCAGTACTTC
TRBV7-6	-	TRBJ1-5	-	CASSLGTREGGYIGNQPQHF	TGTGCCAGCAGCTTAGGAACCAGGGAGGGAGGGTATATCGGGAATCAGCCCCAGCATTTT
TRBV28	TRBD1	TRBJ1-4	-	CASSLQPRGEKLFF	TGTGCCAGCAGTTTACAACCCAGGGGGGAAAAACTGTTTTTT
TRBV2	-	TRBJ2-3	-	CASSDPLRKDTQYF	TGTGCCAGCAGTGACCCGCTGCGCAAGGATACGCAGTATTTT
TRBV28	TRBD1	TRBJ1-2	once	CASSLTGGGGYTF	TGTGCCAGCAGTCTAACAGGGGGAGGGGGCTACACCTTC
TRBV6-5	-	TRBJ2-1	-	CASSYRSSYNEQFF	TGTGCCAGCAGTTACAGGAGCTCCTACAATGAGCAGTTCTTC